Below are 9 T cell receptor beta chains sequenced from a single sample in a study of T-cell reconstitution after alpha-beta-depleted transplantation in children (dated by TCRdb to about 2016). Receptor amplification or capture employed PCR. This sample was sequenced with an Illumina HiSeq 2500. TCR libraries were prepared with molecular barcoding, using unique molecular identifiers to normalize TCRbeta repertoire quantification. TCRdb ran its own pipeline on the public reads, namely fastp trimming at Q25 and MiXCR clone calling, and kept in-frame beta chains. Every CDR3 protein is listed once, alongside the most common genes and DNA of its rows. Here the sample has 500,000 to 600,000 distinct CDR3 sequences; 32% occur a single time. Less than 2.5% of the sample comes from the top ten. The material was PBMCs from the stem cell graft donor, obtained from the stem cell graft. Receptor source: a human donor who donated a stem cell graft to a child with aplastic anemia.

The chain carries TRBV7-2 and TRBJ2-3; D not certain. V lost 7 bases and J 0 bases, leaving 11 bases between the germline ends. The germline gives CDR1 SGHTA, CDR2 FQGNSA. The CDR3 extends over 14 amino acids. Here the CDR3 reads CASTLVSSTDTQYF. The CDR3 nucleotides are TGTGCCAGCACCCTTGTCTCTAGCACAGATACGCAGTATTTT.

This clonotype was detected only a few times. The chain couples TRBV20-1 to TRBJ1-1; D might be TRBD1 (6 bases). V lost 5 bases and J 0 bases, leaving 13 bases between the germline ends. CDR3 length: 14 amino acids. Looked up from germline, CDR1 is DFQATT and CDR2 is SNEGSKA (reference sequence). CDR3 sequence reads: CSAPNQGMNTEAFF. In nucleotides, the CDR3 is TGCAGTGCTCCTAACCAGGGGATGAACACTGAAGCTTTCTTT.

This clonotype turned up a few times. The V call is TRBV12-3 or TRBV12-4, the J call TRBJ2-3; 8 positions agree with TRBD2. J lost 2 bases, V lost 5 bases, and 6 bases had no gene match. The CDR3 is 15 amino acids. The CDR3 region is CASSGLAPLTDTQYF. CDR3 bases: TGTGCCAGCAGTGGACTAGCACCCCTCACAGATACGCAGTATTTT.

This clonotype was counted between two and nine times. The V call is TRBV12-3 or TRBV12-4, the J call TRBJ2-1; possibly TRBD2 for D (6 bases). The CDR3 is made up of 13 amino acids. V lost 5 bases to trimming and J lost 11 bases, with 16 bases between them. This CDR3 is CASSIPGGLQQFF. In DNA, the CDR3 is TGTGCCAGCAGTATCCCCGGGGGATTACAGCAGTTCTTC.

The rearrangement uses TRBV5-1 and TRBJ2-3, with 7 nucleotides matching TRBD1. The junction had 3 bases not matched to a gene; V was cut back by 2 bases and J by 6 bases. This CDR3 region has 13 residues. In germline, CDR1 is SGHRS, CDR2 YFSETQ. The CDR3 bases are TGCGCCAGCAGCTTCGTAGGGGGCGATACGCAGTATTTT. This gives the protein CASSFVGGDTQYF.

This clonotype was seen more than once but under ten times. This chain joins TRBV12-3 or TRBV12-4 and TRBJ2-1, with D unresolved. Trimming took 2 bases from V and 8 from J, leaving 7 bases between them. This CDR3 spans 12 amino acids. Here the CDR3 reads CASSLKVYEQFF. Written as DNA, the CDR3 is TGTGCCAGCAGTTTAAAGGTTTATGAGCAGTTCTTC.

This clonotype was seen more than once but under ten times. J is TRBJ2-1 and V is TRBV5-1, with TRBD2 matching over 13 bases. J was trimmed by 9 bases and V by 1 base; bases with no gene match: 4. The CDR3 extends over 15 amino acids. The germline V gene has CDR1 SGHRS and CDR2 YFSETQ. DNA for the CDR3: TGCGCCAGCAGCTTGACTAGCGGGAGGGGGGCTGAGCAGTTCTTC. This codes for CASSLTSGRGAEQFF.

The chain employs TRBV21-1 and TRBJ2-7; TRBD2 is the table's D call, not checked against the DNA. TRBV21-1 is noted as a pseudogene. This CDR3 is 16 amino acids long. CDR3 bases: TGTCATCTAAAAGCGGGAGGGCCCAGCCCCCTCTACGAGCAGTACGTC. It yields the protein CHLKAGGPSPLYEQYV.

The chain couples TRBV12-3 or TRBV12-4 to TRBJ1-6; 7 bases line up with TRBD1. CDR3 length: 14 residues. V dropped 4 bases and J dropped 10; count of bases not matched to a gene: 7. The CDR3: CASSSTGLWSPLHF. The CDR3 DNA is TGTGCCAGCAGTTCGACAGGGCTTTGGTCACCCCTCCACTTT.